This record looks at one TCR beta chain sequence and its context. Germline lookup yields CDR1 MDHEN and CDR2 SYDVKM. The CDR3 sequence is 15 residues long. The V gene end was trimmed by 6 bases and the J gene end by 6 bases; junction bases not matched to a gene: 10. Clones were sequenced by immunoSEQ multiplex PCR, and TCRdb holds only the in-frame ones, with some missing. Here the sample spans roughly 80,000 clones, roughly 92% being singletons. This sample was included in a study of control samples from healthy donors and cancer patients. The sequence was collected from a woman aged 55 to 70 in good health. Material for sequencing was blood. This chain joins TRBV28 and TRBJ1-4, with 7 bases lining up with TRBD1. This CDR3 reads CASSIYRGPDEKLFF. The CDR3 DNA reads as TGTGCCAGCAGCATATACAGGGGCCCCGATGAAAAACTGTTTTTT.